The rows below give T cell receptor beta chains drawn from one sample of a study of human T cells and chemical hapten exposure. TCRdb reprocessed the RACE reads with MiXCR, giving one entry per CDR3 protein. The table includes about 340,000 distinct CDR3 sequences, under 9% detected once. The specimen comprised whole blood, sampled in connection with sensitization to the hapten diphenylcyclopropenone (DPC). The receptors were gathered from a woman between 18 and 30 years old with alopecia areata. Some clones in this sample may be carry-over from other donors' samples. Each CDR3 is given with its conserved first and last residue. The D gene is left open where the match is weak. Size tells how often a clone was seen (once, few, many) or the class of an expanded clone, and some rows leave it out.

>TRBV4-3|TRBD2|TRBJ2-1|many
CASSQDLGLAPYNEQFF
TGCGCCAGCAGCCAAGATCTCGGACTAGCGCCTTACAATGAGCAGTTCTTC
>TRBV3-1|.|TRBJ2-7|.
CASSQDGRWYEQYF
TGTGCCAGCAGCCAAGACGGGCGGTGGTACGAGCAGTACTTC
>TRBV15|TRBD2|TRBJ2-7|few
CATSRDLRGGLDEQYF
TGTGCCACCAGCAGAGATTTGCGGGGGGGCCTCGACGAGCAGTACTTC
>TRBV7-8|TRBD1|TRBJ2-5|.
CASSGKTGRETQYF
TGTGCCAGCAGCGGGAAGACAGGGAGAGAGACCCAGTACTTC
>TRBV27|TRBD1|TRBJ2-3|.
CASRRTGSTDTQYF
TGTGCCAGCAGGCGGACAGGGAGCACAGATACGCAGTATTTT
>TRBV5-6|.|TRBJ1-6|many
CASSLWVLNSPLHF
TGTGCCAGCAGCTTGTGGGTCCTAAATTCACCCCTCCACTTT
>TRBV20-1|TRBD1|TRBJ2-3|many
CSARAITGGLSDTQYF
TGCAGTGCTAGAGCCATAACAGGGGGCCTTTCAGATACGCAGTATTTT
>TRBV5-1|.|TRBJ1-1|few
CASSSQMRRGNTEAFF
TGCGCCAGCAGCTCCCAGATGAGGCGCGGGAACACTGAAGCTTTCTTT
>TRBV18|TRBD1|TRBJ1-1|.
CASSGDRATEAFF
TGTGCCAGCTCGGGGGACAGGGCCACTGAAGCTTTCTTT
>TRBV7-2|TRBD2|TRBJ2-3|many
CASSWTSGGTTGTQYF
TGTGCCAGCAGCTGGACTAGCGGGGGTACGACCGGTACGCAGTATTTT
>TRBV28|.|TRBJ2-7|many
CASSAGTLDEQYF
TGTGCCAGCAGTGCCGGGACTTTAGACGAGCAGTACTTC
>TRBV9|.|TRBJ2-4|.
CASSARAGKKNIQYF
TGTGCCAGCAGCGCTCGGGCGGGGAAAAAAAACATTCAGTACTTC
>TRBV12-3/TRBV12-4|.|TRBJ2-3|many
CASSFRGIGTDTQYF
TGTGCCAGCAGTTTTCGGGGAATAGGCACAGATACGCAGTATTTT
>TRBV12-3/TRBV12-4|TRBD2|TRBJ2-5|few
CASSWTKGAGGPQETQYF
TGTGCCAGCAGTTGGACAAAGGGAGCGGGGGGCCCCCAAGAGACCCAGTACTTC
>TRBV6-2/TRBV6-3|TRBD1|TRBJ2-7|.
CASSPWTGAREQYF
TGTGCCAGCAGTCCTTGGACAGGGGCGCGCGAGCAGTACTTC
>TRBV4-2|.|TRBJ1-5|few
CASSQGVQGLNQPQHF
TGTGCCAGCAGCCAAGGGGTACAGGGCTTGAATCAGCCCCAGCATTTT
>TRBV12-3/TRBV12-4|.|TRBJ1-3|.
CASSLETAGNTIYF
TGTGCCAGCAGTTTAGAGACAGCTGGAAACACCATATATTTT
>TRBV6-5|TRBD2|TRBJ2-7|many
CASRGLAGDEQYF
TGTGCCAGCAGGGGACTAGCGGGGGACGAGCAGTACTTC
>TRBV6-6|.|TRBJ2-3|many
CASSYRKGSRTDTQYF
TGTGCCAGCAGTTACCGGAAGGGGAGTCGGACAGATACGCAGTATTTT
>TRBV12-3/TRBV12-4|TRBD1|TRBJ1-1|.
CASSLNGQGAEAFF
TGTGCCAGCAGCCTTAACGGACAGGGGGCTGAAGCTTTCTTT
>TRBV10-3|TRBD1|TRBJ1-5|many
CAISDGQDYQPQHF
TGTGCCATCAGTGACGGACAGGATTATCAGCCCCAGCATTTT
>TRBV20-1|.|TRBJ2-3|.
CSAEQATSSTDTQYF
TGCAGTGCCGAGCAGGCTACCTCAAGCACAGATACGCAGTATTTT
>TRBV20-1|.|TRBJ2-3|many
CSAMASVGTDTQYF
TGCAGTGCTATGGCCAGCGTTGGCACAGATACGCAGTATTTT